This TCR beta chain was identified during a study of T-cell reconstitution after alpha-beta-depleted transplantation in children. Findings of the study overall: The origin of alpha-beta T cells about two months after transplant was reportedly several hundred expanded graft clones. T-cell counts and diversity at one year following transplant were attributed mainly to newly produced T cells. The study traced high day-60 TCRbeta diversity in some patients to surviving recipient T cells and thymic progenitors.

About this clonotype: Its antigen remains unidentified.

Unique molecular identifiers tagged the TCRbeta library. Each CDR3 protein gets one entry after TCRdb re-called the PCR reads with MiXCR. Of a few hundred thousand distinct CDR3 sequences in the sample, 20% to 30% were seen once. Trimming cost V 5 bases and J 8 bases, with 15 bases left between them. This CDR3 has 13 residues. The germline V gene has CDR1 SGHTA and CDR2 FQGTGA. The chain combines TRBV7-3 with TRBJ1-2; D may be TRBD1 (5 bases). The sample was PBMCs, mostly from graft donor cells, taken 180 days after TCRalphabeta/CD19-depleted stem cell transplant. The TCR comes from a male patient between 5 and 17 years old who had a stem cell transplant for acute lymphoblastic leukemia, so the T cells may come from the graft donor. The DNA for the CDR3 is TGTGCCAGCAGCCCGGGACGGACTCTAGGCTACACCTTC. Encoded protein: CASSPGRTLGYTF.